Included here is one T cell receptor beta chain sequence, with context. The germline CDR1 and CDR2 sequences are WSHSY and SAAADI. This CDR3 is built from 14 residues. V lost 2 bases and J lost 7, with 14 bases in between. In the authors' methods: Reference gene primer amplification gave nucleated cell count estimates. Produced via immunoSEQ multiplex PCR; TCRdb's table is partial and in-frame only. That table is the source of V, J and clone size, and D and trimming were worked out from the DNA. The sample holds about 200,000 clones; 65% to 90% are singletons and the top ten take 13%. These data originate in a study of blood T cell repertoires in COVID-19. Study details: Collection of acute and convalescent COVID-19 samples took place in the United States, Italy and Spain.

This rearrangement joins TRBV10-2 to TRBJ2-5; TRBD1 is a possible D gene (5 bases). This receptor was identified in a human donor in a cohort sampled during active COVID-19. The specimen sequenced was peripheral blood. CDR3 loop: CASSEVKGVGTQYF. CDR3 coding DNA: TGCGCCAGCAGTGAGGTCAAAGGGGTCGGGACCCAGTACTTC.